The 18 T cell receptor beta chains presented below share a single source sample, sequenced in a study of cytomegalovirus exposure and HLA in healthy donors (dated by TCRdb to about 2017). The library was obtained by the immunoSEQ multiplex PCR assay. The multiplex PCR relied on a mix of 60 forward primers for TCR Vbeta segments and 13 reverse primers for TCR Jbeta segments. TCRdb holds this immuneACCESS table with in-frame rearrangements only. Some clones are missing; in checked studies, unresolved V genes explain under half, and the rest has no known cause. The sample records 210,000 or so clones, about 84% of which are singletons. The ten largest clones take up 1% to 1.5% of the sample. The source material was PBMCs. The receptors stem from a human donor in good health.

CDR3 sequence: CASRQNGGDYNEQFF. CDR3 in DNA: TGTGCCAGCAGGCAAAACGGGGGAGACTACAATGAGCAGTTCTTC. The V call is TRBV6-5, the J call TRBJ2-1, with D tentatively TRBD2 (6 bases). Trimming stripped 6 bases from V and 3 bases from J, with 15 bases between. Germline V gene lookup returns CDR1 MNHEY and CDR2 SVGAGI. The CDR3 covers 15 residues.

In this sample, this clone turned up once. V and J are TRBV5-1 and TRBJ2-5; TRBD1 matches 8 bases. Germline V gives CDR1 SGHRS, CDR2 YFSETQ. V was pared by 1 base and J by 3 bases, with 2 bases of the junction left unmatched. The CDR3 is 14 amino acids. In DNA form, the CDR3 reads TGCGCCAGCAGCTTGCTGACAGGGGAAGAGACCCAGTACTTC. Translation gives CASSLLTGEETQYF.

The CDR3 sequence: CASSERGASSYNEQFF. In DNA, the CDR3 is TGTGCCAGCAGCGAACGGGGGGCCTCCTCCTACAATGAGCAGTTCTTC. This rearrangement joins TRBV4-2 to TRBJ2-1; possibly TRBD2 for D (7 bases). Looked up from germline, CDR1 is LGHNA and CDR2 is YNFKEQ. The CDR3 has 16 residues. The ends were cut back, 5 bases at V and 0 bases at J, with 14 bases in the middle.

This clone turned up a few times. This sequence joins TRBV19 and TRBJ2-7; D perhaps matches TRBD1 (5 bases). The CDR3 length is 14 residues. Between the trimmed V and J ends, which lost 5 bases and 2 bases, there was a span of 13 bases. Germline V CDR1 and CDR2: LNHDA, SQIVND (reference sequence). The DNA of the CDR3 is TGTGCCAGTAGTGTCAGCAGGGTCCCCTACGAGCAGTACTTC. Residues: CASSVSRVPYEQYF.

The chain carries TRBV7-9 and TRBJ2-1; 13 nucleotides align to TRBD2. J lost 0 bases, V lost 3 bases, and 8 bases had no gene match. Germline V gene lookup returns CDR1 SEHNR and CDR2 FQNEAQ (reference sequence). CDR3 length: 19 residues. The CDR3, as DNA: TGTGCCAGCAGCTTCCCCGGACTAGCGGGAGCCCCCTCCTACAATGAGCAGTTCTTC. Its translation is CASSFPGLAGAPSYNEQFF.

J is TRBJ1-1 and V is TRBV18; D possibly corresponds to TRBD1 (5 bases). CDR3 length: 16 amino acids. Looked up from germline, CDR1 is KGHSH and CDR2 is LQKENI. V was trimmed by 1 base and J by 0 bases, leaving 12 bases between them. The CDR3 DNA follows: TGTGCCAGCTCACCACTTCAGGGAGGGGTGAACACTGAAGCTTTCTTT. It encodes CASSPLQGGVNTEAFF.

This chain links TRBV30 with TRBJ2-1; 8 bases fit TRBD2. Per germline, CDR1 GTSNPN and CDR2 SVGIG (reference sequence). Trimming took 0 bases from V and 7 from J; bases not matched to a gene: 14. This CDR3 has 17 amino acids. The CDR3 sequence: CAWSVPRIAGFKNEQFF. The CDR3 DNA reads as TGTGCCTGGAGTGTACCCCGTATAGCGGGATTTAAGAATGAGCAGTTCTTC.

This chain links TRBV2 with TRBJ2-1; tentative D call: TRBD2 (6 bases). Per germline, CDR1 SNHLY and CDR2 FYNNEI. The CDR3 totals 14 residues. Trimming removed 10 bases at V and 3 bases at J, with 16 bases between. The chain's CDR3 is CATDRASDYNEQFF. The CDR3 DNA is TGTGCCACCGACCGGGCTAGCGACTACAATGAGCAGTTCTTC.

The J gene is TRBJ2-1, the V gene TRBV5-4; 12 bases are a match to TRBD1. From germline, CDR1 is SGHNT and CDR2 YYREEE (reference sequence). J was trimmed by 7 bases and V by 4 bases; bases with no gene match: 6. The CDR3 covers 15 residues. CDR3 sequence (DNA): TGTGCCAGCAGCCCGGGACAGGGGGCATTGAATGAGCAGTTCTTC. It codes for CASSPGQGALNEQFF.

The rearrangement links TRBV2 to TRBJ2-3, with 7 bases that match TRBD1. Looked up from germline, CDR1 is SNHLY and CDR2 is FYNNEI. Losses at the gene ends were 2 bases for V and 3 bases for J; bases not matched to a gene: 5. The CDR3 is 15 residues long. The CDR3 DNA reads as TGTGCCAGCAGTGAACAGGGGGTCAGGACAGATACGCAGTATTTT. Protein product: CASSEQGVRTDTQYF.

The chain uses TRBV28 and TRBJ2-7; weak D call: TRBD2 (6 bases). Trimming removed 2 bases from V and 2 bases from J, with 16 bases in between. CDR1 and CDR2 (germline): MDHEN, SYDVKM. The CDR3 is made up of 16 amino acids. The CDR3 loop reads CASSLVESRLAYEQYF. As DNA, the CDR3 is TGTGCCAGCAGTTTAGTTGAATCGAGACTAGCCTACGAGCAGTACTTC.

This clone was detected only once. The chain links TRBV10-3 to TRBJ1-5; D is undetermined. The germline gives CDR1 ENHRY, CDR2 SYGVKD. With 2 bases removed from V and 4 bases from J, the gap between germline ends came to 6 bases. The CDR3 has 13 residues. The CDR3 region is CAISEVGNQPQHF. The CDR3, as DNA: TGTGCCATCAGTGAGGTCGGGAATCAGCCCCAGCATTTT.

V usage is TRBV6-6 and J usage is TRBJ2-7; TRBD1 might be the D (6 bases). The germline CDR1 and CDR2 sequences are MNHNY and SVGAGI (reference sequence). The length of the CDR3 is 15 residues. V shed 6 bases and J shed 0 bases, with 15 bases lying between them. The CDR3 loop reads CASSSPPDSSYEQYF. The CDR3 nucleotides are TGTGCCAGCAGCTCCCCACCGGACAGCTCCTACGAGCAGTACTTC.

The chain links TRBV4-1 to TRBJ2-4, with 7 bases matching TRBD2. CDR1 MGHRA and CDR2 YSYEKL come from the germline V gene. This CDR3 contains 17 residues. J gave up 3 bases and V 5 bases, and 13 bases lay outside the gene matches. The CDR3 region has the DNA TGCGCCAGCAGCGCCCCCCTGGCGGGAGAAAGCAAAAACATTCAGTACTTC. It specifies CASSAPLAGESKNIQYF.

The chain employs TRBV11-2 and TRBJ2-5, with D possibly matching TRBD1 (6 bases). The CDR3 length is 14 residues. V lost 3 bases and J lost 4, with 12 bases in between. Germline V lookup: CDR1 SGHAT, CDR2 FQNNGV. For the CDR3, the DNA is TGTGCCAGCAGCTTCTCAGACAGGCTAGAGACCCAGTACTTC. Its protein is CASSFSDRLETQYF.

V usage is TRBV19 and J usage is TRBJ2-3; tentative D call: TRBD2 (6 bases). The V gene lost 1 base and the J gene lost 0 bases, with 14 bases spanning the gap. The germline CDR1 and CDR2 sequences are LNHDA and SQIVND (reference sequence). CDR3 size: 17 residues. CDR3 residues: CASSIGPSGPSTDTQYF. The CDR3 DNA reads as TGTGCCAGTAGTATAGGTCCGAGCGGGCCCAGCACAGATACGCAGTATTTT.

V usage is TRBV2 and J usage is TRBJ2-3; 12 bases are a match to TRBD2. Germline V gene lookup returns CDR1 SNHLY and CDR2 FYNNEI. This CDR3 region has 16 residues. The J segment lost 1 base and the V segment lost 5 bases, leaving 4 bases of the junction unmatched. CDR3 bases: TGTGCCAGCAGTTTCCGACTAGCGGGAGGCACAGATACGCAGTATTTT. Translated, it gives CASSFRLAGGTDTQYF.

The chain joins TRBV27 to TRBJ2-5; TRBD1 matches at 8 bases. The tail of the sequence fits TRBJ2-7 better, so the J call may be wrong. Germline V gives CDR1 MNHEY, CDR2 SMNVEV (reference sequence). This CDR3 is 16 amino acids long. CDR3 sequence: CASSAEGQGASYEQYF. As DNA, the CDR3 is TGTGCCAGCAGTGCTGAGGGCCAGGGGGCCTCCTACGAGCAGTACTTC.